This T cell receptor beta chain originates from a study of OX40 agonist ivuxolimab in advanced cancers. Overall study: Dose-escalation patients suffered from hepatocellular carcinoma, melanoma, renal cell or head and neck cancer. Whole-study findings and limits: There was clonal expansion of CD4+ and CD8+ blood T cells by week 6 at 0.1 to 3.0 mg/kg.

This table comes from immunoSEQ multiplex PCR, and its TCRdb copy is limited to in-frame clones, with some not included. The table has about 93,000 clones, approximately 90% seen once. Germline V gene lookup returns CDR1 SGHRS and CDR2 YFSETQ. This CDR3 is 14 amino acids long. V lost 5 bases to trimming and J lost 4 bases, with 13 bases between them. As regards this clone: The antigen is not known.

The sequenced sample was CD4+ or CD8+ T cells sorted from blood, obtained in a trial of the OX40 agonist ivuxolimab. The origin of this receptor is an adult with an advanced solid tumor such as melanoma, head and neck, liver or kidney cancer. V is TRBV5-1 and J is TRBJ2-1; D assignment may be TRBD1 or TRBD2 (6 bases each). The CDR3 sequence is CASRSGASYNEQFF. The CDR3 DNA reads as TGCGCCAGCAGATCGGGGGCAAGTTACAATGAGCAGTTCTTC.